The 20 T cell receptor beta chains given below trace back to one sample, sequenced in a study of T cell repertoires in cytomegalovirus infection. A single record per CDR3 protein comes from TCRdb applying MiXCR to the reads. The repertoire includes under 600,000 distinct CDR3 sequences, approximately 16% of them detected once, and 20% to 30% sits in the top ten. The sequenced material came from CD8+ T cells from PBMCs. Every receptor here comes from a human donor in good health (CMV status not recorded). Some clones in this sample may be carry-over from other donors' samples.

This clonotype appeared many times. The rearrangement links TRBV11-2 to TRBJ1-1; perhaps TRBD1 as D (5 bases). The ends were cut back, 5 bases at V and 4 bases at J, with 17 bases in the middle. CDR3 length equals 15 residues. The V gene's germline CDR1 is SGHAT and CDR2 FQNNGV. CDR3 nucleotides: TGTGCCAGCAGCCACGCGCGGCGAAGGGGCACTGAAGCTTTCTTT. It is translated as CASSHARRRGTEAFF.

This clonotype occurred a few times. The chain employs TRBV27 and TRBJ1-6; D is undetermined. Germline CDR1 is MNHEY and CDR2 is SMNVEV (reference sequence). The CDR3 runs to 18 residues. Trimming pared 0 bases from V and 8 bases from J, leaving 20 bases between. Written as DNA, the CDR3 is TGTGCCAGCAGTTTATCGGGGTGGGGAGGGCCTGAACATTCACCCCTCCACTTT. Its protein product is CASSLSGWGGPEHSPLHF.

This clonotype was seen only a few times. The J gene is TRBJ1-6, the V gene TRBV6-5; D is ambiguous. V was pared by 6 bases and J by 7 bases, with 22 bases between. CDR3 length equals 17 residues. Germline V gives CDR1 MNHEY, CDR2 SVGAGI. The CDR3 here is CASSRSGARIGNSPLHF. Here the CDR3 DNA reads TGTGCCAGCAGCCGATCGGGTGCGAGGATAGGGAATTCACCCCTCCACTTT.

The V and J genes are TRBV12-5 and TRBJ2-5; 8 bases map to TRBD1. This CDR3 has 15 residues. Germline CDR1 LGHNT, CDR2 FRNRAP. V lost 1 base, J lost 3 bases, and 4 bases stayed unmatched. The chain's CDR3 is CASGLAAQGEETQYF. For the CDR3, the DNA is TGTGCTAGTGGTTTGGCCGCACAGGGGGAAGAGACCCAGTACTTC.

This clonotype was detected ten times or more. The chain couples TRBV7-8 to TRBJ1-3, with no clear D. This CDR3 has 16 residues. V was pared by 5 bases and J by 0 bases, with 14 bases between. Germline assignment: CDR1 SGHVS and CDR2 FQNEAQ. This CDR3 reads CASSPQTESSGNTIYF. CDR3 DNA sequence: TGTGCCAGCAGCCCGCAGACGGAGAGCTCTGGAAACACCATATATTTT.

This clonotype was seen many times. The V and J genes are TRBV12-3 or TRBV12-4 and TRBJ2-1, with 13 bases lining up with TRBD2. With 6 bases clipped from V and 6 bases from J, the junction kept 11 bases outside the gene matches. The CDR3 totals 17 residues. CDR3 in DNA: TGTGCCAGCAGCTTTGGATACGGGACTAGCGGGATCAATGAGCAGTTCTTC. As protein: CASSFGYGTSGINEQFF.

The chain uses TRBV20-1 and TRBJ2-3; unclear D gene. V was trimmed by 3 bases and J by 0 bases, leaving 10 bases between them. The CDR3 spans 14 residues. The germline gives CDR1 DFQATT, CDR2 SNEGSKA (reference sequence). The CDR3: CSARVASSTDTQYF. CDR3 sequence (DNA): TGCAGTGCTAGGGTCGCATCAAGCACAGATACGCAGTATTTT.

The sample holds many counts of this clonotype. The chain recombines TRBV7-2 with TRBJ1-5, with 7 bases matching TRBD1. The ends lost 5 bases at V and 3 bases at J; junction bases unmatched: 4. The germline V gene has CDR1 SGHTA and CDR2 FQGNSA. The length of the CDR3 is 14 residues. The CDR3 sequence: CASSIGTVNQPQHF. DNA for the CDR3: TGTGCCAGCAGCATAGGGACAGTCAATCAGCCCCAGCATTTT. The entire variable domain, with the rest obtained from reference TRBV7-2 and TRBJ1-5, is as follows: GAGVSQSPSNKVTEKGKDVELRCDPISGHTALYWYRQSLGQGLEFLIYFQGNSAPDKSGLPSDRFSAERTGGSVSTLTIQRTQQEDSAVYLCASSIGTVNQPQHFGDGTRLSIL.

This clonotype was found a few times. This chain joins TRBV2 and TRBJ2-3; D may be TRBD1 or TRBD2 (6 bases each). This CDR3 contains 16 residues. CDR1 SNHLY and CDR2 FYNNEI come from the germline V gene. The V gene lost 1 base and the J gene lost 4 bases, with 15 bases spanning the gap. DNA for the CDR3: TGTGCCAGCAGTGAAGGGACAGCGCGGGGTGCAGATACGCAGTATTTT. It yields the protein CASSEGTARGADTQYF.

The chain joins TRBV5-4 to TRBJ1-6, with D uncertain. The length of the CDR3 is 14 residues. Trimming removed 5 bases at V and 3 bases at J, with 9 bases between. Germline-derived CDR1 and CDR2 are SGHNT and YYREEE (reference sequence). CDR3 nucleotides: TGTGCCAGCAGGGGTGAGGACTATAATTCACCCCTCCACTTT. The encoded protein is CASRGEDYNSPLHF. Complete variable domain (other parts from reference TRBV5-4 and TRBJ1-6): ETGVTQSPTHLIKTRGQQVTLRCSSQSGHNTVSWYQQALGQGPQFIFQYYREEENGRGNFPPRFSGLQFPNYSSELNVNALELDDSALYLCASRGEDYNSPLHFGNGTRLTVT.

The chain employs TRBV6-5 and TRBJ2-2, with 8 bases aligning to TRBD1. The CDR3 contains 16 residues. Germline lookup yields CDR1 MNHEY and CDR2 SVGAGI. Losses at the gene ends were 2 bases for V and 4 bases for J; bases not matched to a gene: 6. CDR3 sequence reads: CASSYLTGGGTGELFF. The CDR3 DNA reads TGTGCCAGCAGTTACCTTACAGGGGGAGGCACCGGGGAGCTGTTTTTT.

This clonotype was counted at least ten times. This sequence joins TRBV12-3 or TRBV12-4 and TRBJ2-5; 15 bases map to TRBD2. This CDR3 comprises 19 residues. Losses at the gene ends were 5 bases for V and 6 bases for J; bases not matched to a gene: 16. CDR3 loop: CASSPGLAGGSHGLKTQYF. The CDR3 coding sequence is TGTGCCAGCAGTCCAGGACTAGCGGGGGGGTCCCATGGATTAAAGACCCAGTACTTC.

The chain carries TRBV27 and TRBJ2-1, with a tentative D call TRBD1 (6 bases). Trimming stripped 5 bases from V and 13 bases from J, with 15 bases between. CDR1 is MNHEY, CDR2 SMNVEV, per germline (reference sequence). The CDR3 covers 12 residues. The CDR3 DNA follows: TGTGCCAGCAGTCCAAGAGGGGGTGAACAGTTCTTC. Its protein product is CASSPRGGEQFF.

The rearrangement joins TRBV4-1 to TRBJ2-1; no clear D. The CDR3 covers 16 residues. V was pared by 0 bases and J by 4 bases, with 13 bases between. Germline V CDR1 and CDR2: MGHRA, YSYEKL. The CDR3 reads CASSQEGALIYNEQFF. The CDR3 nucleotides are TGCGCCAGCAGCCAAGAAGGCGCTCTCATTTACAATGAGCAGTTCTTC.

The chain has TRBV9 and TRBJ2-5; 9 nucleotides line up with TRBD2. The CDR3 consists of 17 residues. Losses at the gene ends were 0 bases for V and 1 base for J; bases not matched to a gene: 7. Germline CDR1 SGDLS, CDR2 YYNGEE. The CDR3 is CASSVAFSGGVQETQYF. The CDR3 DNA follows: TGTGCCAGCAGCGTAGCTTTTAGCGGGGGAGTCCAAGAGACCCAGTACTTC.

The V call is TRBV5-1, the J call TRBJ1-1; no firm D call. Germline CDR1 is SGHRS and CDR2 is YFSETQ. With 4 bases removed from V and 5 bases from J, the gap between germline ends came to 18 bases. The CDR3 runs 15 residues. The CDR3 sequence is CASSAVLLQQTEAFF. The CDR3 region has the DNA TGCGCCAGCAGCGCGGTCCTCTTACAACAGACTGAAGCTTTCTTT.

At least ten counts were recorded for this clonotype. The rearrangement uses TRBV7-8 and TRBJ2-7, with D perhaps TRBD1 or TRBD2 (6 bases each). Germline CDR1 is SGHVS and CDR2 is FQNEAQ. The CDR3 consists of 13 residues. This chain's CDR3 is CASCTGASYEQYF. The CDR3, as DNA: TGTGCAAGTTGCACGGGGGCCTCCTACGAGCAGTACTTC.

The chain combines TRBV2 with TRBJ2-3; D is unresolved. From germline, CDR1 is SNHLY and CDR2 FYNNEI. This CDR3 contains 13 residues. V gave up 8 bases and J gave up 0 bases, with 9 bases separating them. CDR3 DNA: TGTGCCAGCTCTACGCCCAGCACAGATACGCAGTATTTT. Protein: CASSTPSTDTQYF.

As to this clonotype: Given the absence of the conserved phenylalanine or tryptophan at the CDR3 end, a read error is likely. The chain has TRBV2 and TRBJ2-1; 10 bases are shared with TRBD1. The germline CDR1 and CDR2 sequences are SNHLY and FYNNEI. Trimming cost V 1 base and J 8 bases; bases outside gene matches: 5. The CDR3 runs to 15 residues. CDR3 sequence: CASSEGVTGGDEQFL. CDR3 DNA sequence: TGTGCCAGCAGTGAAGGCGTGACAGGGGGCGATGAGCAGTTCTTA.

This clonotype was recorded a few times. The chain carries TRBV23-1 and TRBJ2-7; D could derive from TRBD1 or TRBD2 (5 bases each). TRBV23-1 is identified as an open reading frame with a role that is uncertain. With 3 bases removed from V and 5 bases from J, the gap between germline ends came to 14 bases. The CDR3 is 14 amino acids. CDR3 DNA: TGCGCCAGCAGTCAGGGGACCAAAGGCGACGAGCAGTACTTC. This gives the protein CASSQGTKGDEQYF.